One sample yielded the 7 T cell receptor beta chains listed below, sequenced in a study of beta chain features in type 1 diabetes. Study-level findings and limits: Type 1 diabetes patients had moderately but significantly shorter TCRB CDR3s in all four CD4+ subsets.

These TCRs are of unknown antigen specificity. The whole isolated RNA underwent reverse transcription, so sequencing captured expressed TCRB transcripts. Sequenced by immunoSEQ multiplex PCR; TCRdb stores in-frame clones only, minus some. This table has a few hundred thousand clones, over 8.5% appearing once. Sequencing was carried out using central memory CD4+ T cells from blood. Every receptor here comes from a man aged 25 to 45 with type 1 diabetes.

The chain links TRBV7-2 to TRBJ2-1; D possibly corresponds to TRBD2 (5 bases). Germline loops: CDR1 SGHTA, CDR2 FQGNSA. The CDR3 spans 16 residues. V dropped 5 bases and J dropped 0 bases, with 14 bases sitting between them. Written as DNA, the CDR3 is TGTGCCAGCAGCGGGTATAGCGAGAGCTCCTACAATGAGCAGTTCTTC. Translating it yields CASSGYSESSYNEQFF.

A few counts support this clone. The chain employs TRBV30 and TRBJ1-1; 7 nucleotides align to TRBD1. The trim removed 4 bases at V and 4 bases at J, leaving 6 bases unmatched. CDR1 and CDR2 (germline): GTSNPN, SVGIG (reference sequence). The CDR3 is 13 residues long. CDR3 sequence reads: CAWTWEGATEAFF. DNA of the CDR3: TGTGCCTGGACGTGGGAGGGGGCCACTGAAGCTTTCTTT.

This clone was seen more than once but under ten times. The germline gene is not matched at one end of the junction; a read error may be the cause. V usage is TRBV6-1 and J usage is TRBJ2-7, with D perhaps matching TRBD1 or TRBD2 (5 bases each). The V gene's germline CDR1 is MNHNS and CDR2 SASEGT. CDR3 length: 15 residues. CDR3 DNA sequence: TGTGCCATCAGTGAGGGGAGCACCATAGACTACGAGCAGTACTTC. Protein sequence: CAISEGSTIDYEQYF.

The chain is built from TRBV5-6 and TRBJ1-5, with 11 bases lining up with TRBD1. V gave up 4 bases and J gave up 2 bases; unmatched junction bases: 8. The germline V gene has CDR1 SGHDT and CDR2 YYEEEE. This CDR3 contains 17 residues. For the CDR3, the DNA is TGTGCCAGCAGCCGGGACAGGGGGTTTAGGTGCAATCAGCCCCAGCATTTT. It yields the protein CASSRDRGFRCNQPQHF.

This clone appeared a few times. The rearrangement joins TRBV19 to TRBJ1-5, with D tentatively TRBD1 (5 bases). CDR1 is LNHDA and CDR2 is SQIVND in the germline V gene (reference sequence). This CDR3 contains 16 residues. V dropped 3 bases and J dropped 6 bases, with 18 bases sitting between them. DNA for the CDR3: TGTGCCAGTAGTATGACCCACGGGGGGTTTCCTCAGCCCCAGCATTTT. Its protein is CASSMTHGGFPQPQHF.

This clone was counted once. This rearrangement joins TRBV2 to TRBJ2-7; no firm D call. This CDR3 is built from 15 residues. Per the germline V gene, CDR1 is SNHLY and CDR2 is FYNNEI. The germline V and J ends were trimmed by 8 bases and 1 base, with 18 bases remaining between them. CDR3 nucleotides: TGTGCCAGCGCAAACGCCCGGTACGTATCCTACGAGCAGTACTTC. Residues: CASANARYVSYEQYF.

In this sample, this clone turned up a few times. This chain links TRBV7-2 with TRBJ2-7; maybe TRBD1 (6 bases). The CDR3 length is 16 residues. Germline V lookup: CDR1 SGHTA, CDR2 FQGNSA. Trimming removed 2 bases from V and 1 base from J, with 15 bases in between. The CDR3: CASSLRGQHDSYEQYF. DNA of the CDR3: TGTGCCAGCAGCTTACGTGGACAGCACGATTCCTACGAGCAGTACTTC.